One and the same sample provided the 32 T cell receptor beta chains below, sequenced in a study of blood T cell repertoires in COVID-19. Clones were sequenced by immunoSEQ multiplex PCR, and TCRdb holds only the in-frame ones, with some missing. The table records about 180,000 clones, around 80% of them present only once. The sequencing sample was made of peripheral blood. The receptor source for this set is an elderly woman with COVID-19, enrolled during active disease.

The chain uses TRBV13 and TRBJ1-1, with D possibly TRBD1 on 6 matching bases. Germline V gives CDR1 PRHDT, CDR2 FYEKMQ (reference sequence). Trimming removed 4 bases from V and 1 base from J, with 13 bases in between. The CDR3 runs 15 residues. CDR3 DNA sequence: TGTGCCAGCAGCTCGCGACAGGAGTGGAACACTGAAGCTTTCTTT. This sequence encodes CASSSRQEWNTEAFF.

V is TRBV11-2 and J is TRBJ1-4; 9 bases fit TRBD1. The CDR3 consists of 15 residues. V lost 1 base, J lost 7 bases, and 4 bases stayed unmatched. The V gene's germline CDR1 is SGHAT and CDR2 FQNNGV. The DNA of the CDR3 is TGTGCCAGCAGCTTAGGCGGGACAGGGTTTGAAAAACTGTTTTTT. Translated, it gives CASSLGGTGFEKLFF.

The chain has TRBV9 and TRBJ2-5; 12 bases are shared with TRBD2. The CDR3 loop spans 15 amino acids. CDR1 is SGDLS, CDR2 YYNGEE, per germline. The junction had 6 bases not matched to a gene; V was cut back by 4 bases and J by 5 bases. This CDR3 is CASSLAGGPWETQYF. DNA of the CDR3: TGTGCCAGCAGCCTAGCGGGGGGGCCATGGGAGACCCAGTACTTC.

The rearrangement joins TRBV6-5 to TRBJ2-2; 8 bases match TRBD2. The trim removed 6 bases at V and 7 bases at J, leaving 7 bases unmatched. Germline CDR1 MNHEY, CDR2 SVGAGI. The length of the CDR3 is 14 residues. This CDR3 is CASRREGLVGELFF. In nucleotides, the CDR3 is TGTGCCAGCAGACGGGAGGGCCTCGTCGGGGAGCTGTTTTTT.

The count of this clone is one. This chain links TRBV6-2 or TRBV6-3 with TRBJ1-5; D uncertain. Germline V gene data show CDR1 as MNHEY and CDR2 as SVGEGT. V was shortened by 2 bases and J by 4 bases, with 9 bases between the two germline ends. The CDR3 runs to 14 residues. This CDR3 reads CASSYGVANQPQHF. CDR3 DNA: TGTGCCAGCAGTTACGGTGTGGCTAATCAGCCCCAGCATTTT.

V and J are TRBV10-3 and TRBJ2-6; D is possibly TRBD2 (5 bases). V was trimmed by 5 bases and J by 0 bases, leaving 11 bases between them. Per germline, CDR1 ENHRY and CDR2 SYGVKD. The CDR3 sequence is 16 residues long. CDR3 sequence reads: CAISPQGGSGANVLTF. The CDR3 nucleotides read TGTGCCATCAGTCCCCAAGGAGGCTCTGGGGCCAACGTCCTGACTTTC.

This CDR3 reads CASSEEGSPLHF. The DNA of the CDR3 is TGTGCCAGCAGCGAGGAGGGCTCACCCCTCCACTTT. The V and J genes are TRBV9 and TRBJ1-6; no reliable D call. CDR1 is SGDLS, CDR2 YYNGEE, per germline. The CDR3 length is 12 residues. V dropped 3 bases and J dropped 10 bases, with 8 bases sitting between them.

A few counts support this clone. V is TRBV4-3 and J is TRBJ1-3; D uncertain. V was cut by 0 bases and J by 8 bases, with 14 bases left in between. CDR1 and CDR2 (germline): LGHNA, YSLEER. This CDR3 is 15 amino acids long. The CDR3: CASSQEWTSGDTIYF. The CDR3 DNA sequence: TGCGCCAGCAGCCAAGAGTGGACGTCCGGGGACACCATATATTTT.

As for this clone: At one of its ends the junction is not consistent with the germline gene, which may arise from a read error. The chain uses TRBV6-2 or TRBV6-3 and TRBJ1-5; D unclear. Per germline, CDR1 MNHEY and CDR2 SVGEGT. The CDR3 sequence is 16 residues long. CDR3 sequence (DNA): TGTGCCAGCAGTAACTCACCTCGGTTGAGCAATCAGCCCCAGCATTTT. It translates to CASSNSPRLSNQPQHF.

V usage is TRBV7-8 and J usage is TRBJ2-5, with a possible D match to TRBD2 (6 bases). Trimming removed 5 bases at V and 7 bases at J, with 14 bases between. This CDR3 contains 13 residues. Per the germline V gene, CDR1 is SGHVS and CDR2 is FQNEAQ. In DNA, the CDR3 is TGTGCCAGCAGCCCGGGAGAACATCGGACCCAGTACTTC. This encodes CASSPGEHRTQYF.

A few counts support this clone. V usage is TRBV2 and J usage is TRBJ2-2; TRBD2 matches 13 bases. V trimming: 5 bases; J trimming: 8 bases; junction bases outside the gene matches: 5. Germline V gene sequence: CDR1 SNHLY, CDR2 FYNNEI. The CDR3 spans 15 residues. For the CDR3, the DNA is TGTGCCAGCAGTTGGACTAGCGGGAGAGGTGGGGAGCTGTTTTTT. Translating it yields CASSWTSGRGGELFF.

The chain recombines TRBV5-1 with TRBJ2-1; D is possibly TRBD2 (6 bases). Deletions cut 0 bases from V and 7 bases from J, with 14 bases between. Per germline, CDR1 SGHRS and CDR2 YFSETQ. The CDR3 consists of 15 residues. The CDR3 protein is CASSLVTGEANEQFF. Written as DNA, the CDR3 is TGCGCCAGCAGCTTGGTAACCGGGGAGGCGAATGAGCAGTTCTTC.

Only one count was recorded for this clone. This sequence joins TRBV30 and TRBJ1-5, with D possibly TRBD1 on 6 matching bases. This CDR3 is 15 amino acids long. CDR1 and CDR2 (germline): GTSNPN, SVGIG (reference sequence). V was trimmed by 0 bases and J by 3 bases, leaving 12 bases between them. CDR3 region: CAWSVHREVNQPQHF. The CDR3, as DNA: TGTGCCTGGAGTGTACACAGGGAAGTCAATCAGCCCCAGCATTTT.

This sequence joins TRBV5-5 and TRBJ2-7, with no clear D. There are 15 residues in the CDR3. V was trimmed by 6 bases and J by 5 bases, leaving 21 bases between them. Germline lookup yields CDR1 SGHKS and CDR2 YYEKEE (reference sequence). The CDR3 DNA reads TGTGCCAGCACCCGTAGCCCTTTCCAAAACGACGAGCAGTACTTC. Residues: CASTRSPFQNDEQYF.

This chain uses TRBV7-9 with TRBJ1-2, with 8 bases lining up with TRBD1. This CDR3 region has 16 residues. With V trimmed by 2 bases and J by 4 bases, 9 bases remained unmatched. The germline CDR1 and CDR2 sequences are SEHNR and FQNEAQ (reference sequence). The CDR3 region is CASSLSGGAGVYGYTF. The CDR3 DNA is TGTGCCAGCAGCTTATCAGGGGGCGCTGGTGTCTATGGCTACACCTTC.

This sequence joins TRBV7-2 and TRBJ2-1; 8 bases match TRBD2. Germline trimming cut 4 bases from V and 8 bases from J; bases unmatched to any gene: 13. This CDR3 has 16 amino acids. CDR1 and CDR2 (germline): SGHTA, FQGNSA. CDR3 region: CASSSVLSWREDEQFF. DNA of the CDR3: TGTGCCAGCAGCTCAGTCCTATCGTGGCGGGAGGATGAGCAGTTCTTC.

This chain joins TRBV13 and TRBJ2-7, with D maybe TRBD2 (6 bases). This CDR3 comprises 14 residues. Germline V gene lookup returns CDR1 PRHDT and CDR2 FYEKMQ (reference sequence). Trimming shortened V by 4 bases and J by 6 bases, and 16 bases separated the two germline ends. The CDR3 nucleotides read TGTGCCAGCAGCTCCCAGGGTGGGGGGTTCGAGCAGTACTTC. It specifies CASSSQGGGFEQYF.

V usage is TRBV14 and J usage is TRBJ2-1, with a weak D call TRBD1 (6 bases). V lost 4 bases and J 1 base, leaving 17 bases between the germline ends. The CDR3 is 17 amino acids. Germline CDR1 SGHDN, CDR2 FVKESK. CDR3 amino acids: CASSPALQGRSYNEQFF. DNA for the CDR3: TGTGCCAGCAGCCCCGCTCTCCAGGGGCGTTCCTACAATGAGCAGTTCTTC. Variable domain in full (rest from reference TRBV14 and TRBJ2-1): EAGVTQFPSHSVIEKGQTVTLRCDPISGHDNLYWYRRVMGKEIKFLLHFVKESKQDESGMPNNRFLAERTGGTYSTLKVQPAELEDSGVYFCASSPALQGRSYNEQFFGPGTRLTVL.

The rearrangement uses TRBV9 and TRBJ2-7; 10 positions match TRBD1. With V trimmed by 4 bases and J by 2 bases, 9 bases remained unmatched. Looked up from germline, CDR1 is SGDLS and CDR2 is YYNGEE. The length of the CDR3 is 16 residues. The CDR3: CASSPGFGQGAYEQYF. The CDR3 DNA is TGTGCCAGCAGCCCTGGATTCGGACAGGGGGCCTACGAGCAGTACTTC.

This chain links TRBV5-6 with TRBJ1-2; tentatively, D is TRBD1 (6 bases). Germline V CDR1 and CDR2: SGHDT, YYEEEE. This CDR3 spans 13 amino acids. Deletions cut 3 bases from V and 7 bases from J, with 13 bases between. The CDR3 DNA follows: TGTGCCAGCAGCTCTGACAGGTACTCTGGCTACACCTTC. This codes for CASSSDRYSGYTF. Complete variable domain (other parts from reference TRBV5-6 and TRBJ1-2): DAGVTQSPTHLIKTRGQQVTLRCSPKSGHDTVSWYQQALGQGPQFIFQYYEEEERQRGNFPDRFSGHQFPNYSSELNVNALLLGDSALYLCASSSDRYSGYTFGSGTRLTVV.

As concerns this clone: Germline and junction disagree at one end, which may indicate a read error. This chain links TRBV2 with TRBJ1-2; unclear D gene. Germline-derived CDR1 and CDR2 are SNHLY and FYNNEI. The CDR3 contains 10 residues. CDR3 amino acids: CASSEGGLSF. The CDR3 nucleotides are TGTGCCAGCAGTGAGGGAGGTCTTAGTTTC.

Here the CDR3 DNA reads TGTGCCAGCAGTTTATATGCCCGGGGGGGGACTGAGGGGAAGGTGTTCTACGAGCAGTACTTC. As protein: CASSLYARGGTEGKVFYEQYF. The chain uses TRBV28 and TRBJ2-7; 8 nucleotides match TRBD2. V shed 1 base and J 3 bases; nucleotides not matched to a gene: 23. Germline CDR1 and CDR2: MDHEN and SYDVKM. The CDR3 has 21 residues.

This rearrangement joins TRBV5-4 to TRBJ1-2; TRBD1 agrees at 9 bases. Germline trimming cut 4 bases from V and 3 bases from J; bases unmatched to any gene: 4. This CDR3 comprises 14 residues. The germline CDR1 and CDR2 sequences are SGHNT and YYREEE (reference sequence). The CDR3 here is CASSVGQGDYGYTF. The CDR3 coding sequence is TGTGCCAGCAGCGTGGGACAGGGAGACTATGGCTACACCTTC.

The chain is built from TRBV30 and TRBJ1-6, with D possibly being TRBD1 (6 bases). V lost 2 bases, J lost 8 bases, and 19 bases lay in between. The CDR3 has 16 amino acids. Germline loops: CDR1 GTSNPN, CDR2 SVGIG (reference sequence). CDR3 nucleotides: TGTGCCTGGAGTAGAGGGGGACACTGGAACTATTCACCCCTCCACTTT. Translated, it gives CAWSRGGHWNYSPLHF.

Only one count was recorded for this clone. This rearrangement joins TRBV29-1 to TRBJ2-4; TRBD1 is a possible D gene (6 bases). This CDR3 has 12 amino acids. Germline CDR1 is SQVTM and CDR2 is ANQGSEA. The V and J ends lost 2 bases and 7 bases respectively, with 9 bases between them. The CDR3 spells CSVEQGLNIQYF. In DNA, the CDR3 is TGCAGCGTTGAACAGGGGTTGAACATTCAGTACTTC. Complete variable domain (other parts from reference TRBV29-1 and TRBJ2-4): SAVISQKPSRDICQRGTSLTIQCQVDSQVTMMFWYRQQPGQSLTLIATANQGSEATYESGFVIDKFPISRPNLTFSTLTVSNMSPEDSSIYLCSVEQGLNIQYFGAGTRLSVL.

J is TRBJ2-7 and V is TRBV18; TRBD1 agrees at 8 bases. CDR3 length: 14 residues. Germline CDR1 reads KGHSH; CDR2 reads LQKENI. Trimming at V came to 8 bases and at J to 6 bases, leaving 12 bases not matched to a gene. CDR3 sequence reads: CASGPTGETSEQYF. CDR3 DNA: TGTGCCAGCGGGCCGACAGGGGAAACAAGCGAGCAGTACTTC.

The chain combines TRBV7-3 with TRBJ2-2; D gene unclear. Germline lookup yields CDR1 SGHTA and CDR2 FQGTGA. V was trimmed by 2 bases and J by 7 bases, leaving 8 bases between them. This CDR3 is built from 13 residues. The CDR3: CASSLEFFGELFF. DNA of the CDR3: TGTGCCAGCAGCTTAGAGTTTTTCGGGGAGCTGTTTTTT.

The chain is built from TRBV11-2 and TRBJ2-1; D unclear. With 3 bases removed from V and 6 bases from J, the gap between germline ends came to 6 bases. The CDR3 covers 12 residues. CDR1 and CDR2 (germline): SGHAT, FQNNGV. CDR3 protein: CASSFFSNEQFF. For the CDR3, the DNA is TGTGCCAGCAGCTTCTTTAGCAATGAGCAGTTCTTC.

The V and J genes are TRBV11-2 and TRBJ1-1, with D hard to call. Germline CDR1 and CDR2: SGHAT and FQNNGV. V was clipped by 5 bases and J by 5 bases, with 18 bases between them. The CDR3 loop spans 15 amino acids. CDR3 region: CASSPSASRFTEAFF. The CDR3 coding sequence is TGTGCCAGCAGCCCGAGCGCCAGTCGGTTTACTGAAGCTTTCTTT.

The chain uses TRBV28 and TRBJ2-1; 9 bases match TRBD2. The CDR3 sequence is 16 residues long. V lost 8 bases, J lost 5 bases, and 13 bases stayed unmatched. Germline assignment: CDR1 MDHEN and CDR2 SYDVKM. This chain's CDR3 is CASPTPPSGDDNEQFF. The CDR3 DNA reads as TGTGCCAGCCCCACCCCCCCTAGCGGGGACGACAATGAGCAGTTCTTC.

The V gene is TRBV7-2, the J gene TRBJ2-1; 8 nucleotides line up with TRBD2. This CDR3 region has 13 residues. The J segment lost 9 bases and the V segment lost 5 bases, leaving 6 bases of the junction unmatched. Germline values: CDR1 SGHTA, CDR2 FQGNSA. The CDR3 bases are TGTGCCAGCAGCCCGGGACTAGGTGTTGAGCAGTTCTTC. It is translated as CASSPGLGVEQFF.

The chain uses TRBV27 and TRBJ2-1; 9 bases fit TRBD2. J was trimmed by 4 bases and V by 6 bases; bases with no gene match: 10. This CDR3 spans 16 amino acids. Germline CDR1 is MNHEY and CDR2 is SMNVEV (reference sequence). In nucleotides, the CDR3 is TGTGCCAGCAGCTCTCGGCGGGAGGGATGGTACAATGAGCAGTTCTTC. Protein sequence: CASSSRREGWYNEQFF.